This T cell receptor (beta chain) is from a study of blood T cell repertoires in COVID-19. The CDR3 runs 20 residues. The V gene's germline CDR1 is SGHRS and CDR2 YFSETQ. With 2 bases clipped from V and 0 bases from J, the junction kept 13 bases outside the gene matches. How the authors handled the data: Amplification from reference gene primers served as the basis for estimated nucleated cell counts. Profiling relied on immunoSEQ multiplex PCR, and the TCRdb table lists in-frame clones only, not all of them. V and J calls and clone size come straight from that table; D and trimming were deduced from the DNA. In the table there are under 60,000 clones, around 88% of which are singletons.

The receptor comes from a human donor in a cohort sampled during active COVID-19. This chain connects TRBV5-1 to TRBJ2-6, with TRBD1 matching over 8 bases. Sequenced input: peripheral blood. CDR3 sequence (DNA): TGCGCCAGCAGCTTCGGCAGGGGGCAAATTATTAGCTCTGGGGCCAACGTCCTGACTTTC. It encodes CASSFGRGQIISSGANVLTF.